This T cell receptor beta chain was sequenced in a study of patients and donors after allogeneic stem cell transplantation. CDR3 length equals 16 residues. V shed 2 bases and J shed 3 bases, with 14 bases lying between them. The germline V gene encodes CDR1 SGHRS and CDR2 YFSETQ. Via MiXCR, TCRdb re-called the RT-PCR reads, giving one row per CDR3 protein. Of about a million distinct CDR3 sequences listed, roughly 17% were seen once; the top ten hold roughly 6.4%. The rearrangement uses TRBV5-1 and TRBJ2-2; D possibly uses TRBD1 or TRBD2 (6 bases each). The clonotype comes from a human donor who was either an allogeneic HSCT recipient or a stem cell or donor lymphocyte infusion donor (not recorded which). It is not recorded whose cells these are; they may come from a transplant donor. Sequenced: blood, either unsorted or a sorted T cell fraction (not recorded which). CDR3 in DNA: TGCGCCAGCAGCTTAGCTCGGGGGCTAGACACCGGGGAGCTGTTTTTT. Its protein product is CASSLARGLDTGELFF.